The rows below give T cell receptor beta chains drawn from one sample of a study of cytomegalovirus exposure and HLA in healthy donors. Sequencing used immunoSEQ multiplex PCR; TCRdb keeps in-frame clones, though not all of them. This sample carries 90,000 to 150,000 clones, around 60% of them seen once, and the ten largest clones take roughly 10%. Sequenced input: PBMCs. These receptors originate from a man in his forties in good health and CMV-seropositive. Each CDR3 is given without its conserved first and last residue.

v_gene	CDR3aa
TRBV29-1	SVVAGWVAGSGSLYEQY
TRBV7-9	ASSPNHRGPYEQY
TRBV23-1	ASSQSAASGSSYNEQF
TRBV11-3	ASSRGGRGEQY
TRBV6-5	ASALSQVWTEAF
TRBV2	ASTLAGEQY
TRBV5-1	ASSLVQAGETQY
TRBV6-6	AIDRGAGYEQY
TRBV19	ARGSGGTHTEAF
TRBV6-5	ASSPERGGTGELF
TRBV15	ATSGDRGGGTGELF
TRBV27	ASSQDRQNTEAF
TRBV28	ASSFQDQPQH
TRBV30	AWKVRTGRASGANVLT
TRBV5-4	ASSVGQGVLRDTEAF
TRBV15	ATSRDGGGNGYT
TRBV19	AANKYRGNQPQH
TRBV6-5	ASRSYRATEAF
TRBV18	ASSPQGMDTEAF
TRBV4-1	ASSQDQGPSGSYEQF
TRBV6-5	ASIPQYGSYEQY
TRBV10-3	AISESQGRGAAYEQY
TRBV30	AWTPAGGLHEQF
TRBV19	ASSTHSSGINTGELF
TRBV2	ASSEAGGDTEAF
TRBV6-6	ASRSHRGSQETQY
TRBV6-5	ASTQGTNTGELF
TRBV21-1	ASSKARETGGPLSYEQY
TRBV4-3	ASSQVGGRDEKLF
TRBV7-2	ASSLAGAPLYGYT
TRBV7-2	ASSLGNSPKEQF